This entry lists 16 T cell receptor delta chains sequenced from one sample in a study of gamma-delta chains in newborns, infants, children. TCRdb redid the clone calls on the reads with CATT. The data show about 15,000 delta-chain clones, 7% to 8.5% seen once. Sample: blood. Receptors were obtained from a child who was a newborn, infant or young child, either healthy, febrile or measles-vaccinated (not recorded which).

Only a few counts were recorded for this clone. The sample has other DNA sequences that encode this CDR3 too. The rearrangement joins TRDV2 to TRDJ3, with 7 bases matching TRDD3. V lost 0 bases, J lost 4 bases, and 8 bases stayed unmatched. CDR1 is GEAIGNYY, CDR2 EKD, per germline. This CDR3 contains 18 residues. CDR3 residues: CACDTAGGLSWDTRQMFF. CDR3 in DNA: TGTGCCTGTGACACCGCGGGGGGATTATCATGGGACACCCGACAGATGTTTTTC.

This clone was observed a handful of times. Within the sample, other DNA sequences also encode this same CDR3. This chain connects TRDV2 to TRDJ3; 12 bases line up with TRDD3. The CDR3 sequence is 19 residues long. CDR1 is GEAIGNYY, CDR2 EKD, per germline. Germline trimming cut 5 bases from V and 0 bases from J; bases unmatched to any gene: 7. CDR3 region: CACGVLGDTSSWDTRQMFF. The CDR3 DNA sequence: TGTGCCTGTGGTGTACTGGGGGATACAAGCTCCTGGGACACCCGACAGATGTTTTTC.

This clone was detected only a few times. This sequence joins TRDV2 and TRDJ3, with 7 bases matching TRDD3. CDR3 length: 19 amino acids. V was pared by 0 bases and J by 0 bases, with 7 bases of the junction left unmatched. The germline CDR1 and CDR2 sequences are GEAIGNYY and EKD. The CDR3 reads CACDTGFGGISWDTRQMFF. In DNA, the CDR3 is TGTGCCTGTGACACCGGTTTTGGGGGAATCTCCTGGGACACCCGACAGATGTTTTTC.

On this clone itself: The amino acid sequence in TCRdb belongs to a much larger clone and departs from this DNA's translation at residue 13, likely a sequencing read error; the sequence shown is translated from the DNA. The gene calls are TRDV2 and TRDJ3; the match to TRDD3 covers 12 bases. The CDR3 sequence is 18 residues long. The germline V gene encodes CDR1 GEAIGNYY and CDR2 EKD. CDR3: CACDSTGGYSWDIRQMFF. The CDR3 nucleotides are TGTGCCTGTGACAGTACTGGGGGATACTCCTGGGACATCCGACAGATGTTTTTC.

This clone was detected ten times or more. The sample carries other DNA sequences with the same CDR3. The J gene is TRDJ3, the V gene TRDV2; TRDD3 agrees at 12 bases. Germline CDR1 and CDR2: GEAIGNYY and EKD. The CDR3 runs to 19 residues. Trimming removed 1 base from V and 0 bases from J; junction bases left unmatched: 3. The DNA for the CDR3 is TGTGCCTGTGACACGCTGGGGGATACGAGCTCCTGGGACACCCGACAGATGTTTTTC. Residues: CACDTLGDTSSWDTRQMFF.

Concerning this clone: A read error may explain this, as a much larger clone is one base away. The same CDR3 can be traced to other DNA sequences in this sample. As DNA, the CDR3 is TGTGCCTGTGACAGCTGGGGCTCCTGGGACACCCGACAGATGTTTTTC. Its translation: CACDSWGSWDTRQMFF. This chain connects TRDV2 to TRDJ3; D perhaps matches TRDD3 (6 bases). CDR1 GEAIGNYY and CDR2 EKD come from the germline V gene. The CDR3 loop spans 16 amino acids. V was shortened by 2 bases and J by 0 bases, with 7 bases between the two germline ends.

This clone was picked up a small number of times. The chain links TRDV2 to TRDJ1; D is unresolved. Deletions cut 0 bases from V and 4 bases from J, with 8 bases between. Germline assignment: CDR1 GEAIGNYY and CDR2 EKD. The length of the CDR3 is 13 residues. CDR3 residues: CACDTVPLDKLIF. The CDR3 nucleotides read TGTGCCTGTGACACCGTCCCCCTCGATAAACTCATCTTT.

This clone was observed many times. V usage is TRDV2 and J usage is TRDJ2, with a possible D match to TRDD3 (5 bases). The germline V and J ends were trimmed by 3 bases and 0 bases, with 22 bases remaining between them. Germline V gene sequence: CDR1 GEAIGNYY, CDR2 EKD. This CDR3 has 19 residues. The CDR3 loop reads CACDPLRGGLGALTAQLFF. The CDR3 coding sequence is TGTGCCTGTGACCCTCTCCGGGGGGGCCTCGGAGCTTTGACAGCACAACTCTTCTTT.

About this clone itself: Other DNA sequences of this sample code for an identical CDR3. This chain links TRDV2 with TRDJ3; TRDD3 agrees at 8 bases. The CDR3 contains 20 residues. CDR1 is GEAIGNYY, CDR2 EKD, per germline. V lost 0 bases and J lost 0; bases outside the gene matches: 9. Here the CDR3 reads CACDTVLGGLGSWDTRQMFF. Written as DNA, the CDR3 is TGTGCCTGTGACACCGTACTGGGGGGCCTCGGCTCCTGGGACACCCGACAGATGTTTTTC.

This clone has a handful of counts. The chain carries TRDV2 and TRDJ3; D may be TRDD3 (5 bases). Trimming cost V 3 bases and J 0 bases, with 8 bases left between them. The CDR3 loop spans 16 amino acids. Germline CDR1 and CDR2: GEAIGNYY and EKD. CDR3 nucleotides: TGTGCCTGTGACGCTCTGGGCTCCTGGGACACCCGACAGATGTTTTTC. Amino acids: CACDALGSWDTRQMFF.

V usage is TRDV2 and J usage is TRDJ3; 7 bases are shared with TRDD3. V shed 0 bases and J 1 base; nucleotides not matched to a gene: 8. The germline CDR1 and CDR2 sequences are GEAIGNYY and EKD. The CDR3 extends over 19 amino acids. Here the CDR3 reads CACDTGGYARSWDTRQMFF. The CDR3, as DNA: TGTGCCTGTGACACCGGTGGATACGCCAGGTCCTGGGACACCCGACAGATGTTTTTC.

This clone was recorded at least ten times. The gene calls are TRDV3 and TRDJ3, with 7 bases aligning to TRDD3. V trimming: 0 bases; J trimming: 5 bases; junction bases outside the gene matches: 1. The germline V gene has CDR1 TVYSNPD and CDR2 GDNSRS (reference sequence). This CDR3 is built from 14 residues. The CDR3 spells CAFRDTRDTRQMFF. The CDR3 bases are TGTGCCTTTAGGGATACGCGGGACACCCGACAGATGTTTTTC.

The sample holds a few counts of this clone. The sample carries other DNA sequences with the same CDR3. The chain recombines TRDV2 with TRDJ3; D may correspond to TRDD2 or TRDD3 (7 bases each). Germline loops: CDR1 GEAIGNYY, CDR2 EKD. The CDR3 runs 19 residues. Between the trimmed V and J ends, which lost 4 bases and 0 bases, there was a span of 18 bases. The CDR3 here is CACDNSYWGSSWDTRQMFF. DNA of the CDR3: TGTGCCTGTGATAATTCCTACTGGGGAAGCTCCTGGGACACCCGACAGATGTTTTTC.

This clone has just a few counts. V usage is TRDV2 and J usage is TRDJ3; 7 bases are shared with TRDD3. The germline CDR1 and CDR2 sequences are GEAIGNYY and EKD. V shed 4 bases and J 0 bases; nucleotides not matched to a gene: 11. CDR3 size: 19 residues. CDR3 region: CACDPLGAQSSWDTRQMFF. CDR3 sequence (DNA): TGTGCCTGTGATCCTCTGGGGGCTCAAAGCTCCTGGGACACCCGACAGATGTTTTTC.

This clone occurred many times. This chain links TRDV2 with TRDJ1, with TRDD3 matching 8 bases. Germline V gene data show CDR1 as GEAIGNYY and CDR2 as EKD. The CDR3 extends over 15 amino acids. Trimming at V came to 5 bases and at J to 4 bases, leaving 11 bases not matched to a gene. CDR3 loop: CACVGLGGHDDKLIF. CDR3 DNA: TGTGCCTGTGTGGGACTGGGGGGGCACGACGATAAACTCATCTTT.

Notes on this clone: At one end, the junction sequence differs from germline, possibly due to a read error. This chain links TRDV2 with TRDJ3, with 7 nucleotides matching TRDD3. CDR3 size: 16 residues. Looked up from germline, CDR1 is GEAIGNYY and CDR2 is EKD. The CDR3 loop is CACETWDTWDTRQKFF. The CDR3 region has the DNA TGTGCCTGTGAAACCTGGGATACCTGGGACACCCGACAGAAGTTTTTC.